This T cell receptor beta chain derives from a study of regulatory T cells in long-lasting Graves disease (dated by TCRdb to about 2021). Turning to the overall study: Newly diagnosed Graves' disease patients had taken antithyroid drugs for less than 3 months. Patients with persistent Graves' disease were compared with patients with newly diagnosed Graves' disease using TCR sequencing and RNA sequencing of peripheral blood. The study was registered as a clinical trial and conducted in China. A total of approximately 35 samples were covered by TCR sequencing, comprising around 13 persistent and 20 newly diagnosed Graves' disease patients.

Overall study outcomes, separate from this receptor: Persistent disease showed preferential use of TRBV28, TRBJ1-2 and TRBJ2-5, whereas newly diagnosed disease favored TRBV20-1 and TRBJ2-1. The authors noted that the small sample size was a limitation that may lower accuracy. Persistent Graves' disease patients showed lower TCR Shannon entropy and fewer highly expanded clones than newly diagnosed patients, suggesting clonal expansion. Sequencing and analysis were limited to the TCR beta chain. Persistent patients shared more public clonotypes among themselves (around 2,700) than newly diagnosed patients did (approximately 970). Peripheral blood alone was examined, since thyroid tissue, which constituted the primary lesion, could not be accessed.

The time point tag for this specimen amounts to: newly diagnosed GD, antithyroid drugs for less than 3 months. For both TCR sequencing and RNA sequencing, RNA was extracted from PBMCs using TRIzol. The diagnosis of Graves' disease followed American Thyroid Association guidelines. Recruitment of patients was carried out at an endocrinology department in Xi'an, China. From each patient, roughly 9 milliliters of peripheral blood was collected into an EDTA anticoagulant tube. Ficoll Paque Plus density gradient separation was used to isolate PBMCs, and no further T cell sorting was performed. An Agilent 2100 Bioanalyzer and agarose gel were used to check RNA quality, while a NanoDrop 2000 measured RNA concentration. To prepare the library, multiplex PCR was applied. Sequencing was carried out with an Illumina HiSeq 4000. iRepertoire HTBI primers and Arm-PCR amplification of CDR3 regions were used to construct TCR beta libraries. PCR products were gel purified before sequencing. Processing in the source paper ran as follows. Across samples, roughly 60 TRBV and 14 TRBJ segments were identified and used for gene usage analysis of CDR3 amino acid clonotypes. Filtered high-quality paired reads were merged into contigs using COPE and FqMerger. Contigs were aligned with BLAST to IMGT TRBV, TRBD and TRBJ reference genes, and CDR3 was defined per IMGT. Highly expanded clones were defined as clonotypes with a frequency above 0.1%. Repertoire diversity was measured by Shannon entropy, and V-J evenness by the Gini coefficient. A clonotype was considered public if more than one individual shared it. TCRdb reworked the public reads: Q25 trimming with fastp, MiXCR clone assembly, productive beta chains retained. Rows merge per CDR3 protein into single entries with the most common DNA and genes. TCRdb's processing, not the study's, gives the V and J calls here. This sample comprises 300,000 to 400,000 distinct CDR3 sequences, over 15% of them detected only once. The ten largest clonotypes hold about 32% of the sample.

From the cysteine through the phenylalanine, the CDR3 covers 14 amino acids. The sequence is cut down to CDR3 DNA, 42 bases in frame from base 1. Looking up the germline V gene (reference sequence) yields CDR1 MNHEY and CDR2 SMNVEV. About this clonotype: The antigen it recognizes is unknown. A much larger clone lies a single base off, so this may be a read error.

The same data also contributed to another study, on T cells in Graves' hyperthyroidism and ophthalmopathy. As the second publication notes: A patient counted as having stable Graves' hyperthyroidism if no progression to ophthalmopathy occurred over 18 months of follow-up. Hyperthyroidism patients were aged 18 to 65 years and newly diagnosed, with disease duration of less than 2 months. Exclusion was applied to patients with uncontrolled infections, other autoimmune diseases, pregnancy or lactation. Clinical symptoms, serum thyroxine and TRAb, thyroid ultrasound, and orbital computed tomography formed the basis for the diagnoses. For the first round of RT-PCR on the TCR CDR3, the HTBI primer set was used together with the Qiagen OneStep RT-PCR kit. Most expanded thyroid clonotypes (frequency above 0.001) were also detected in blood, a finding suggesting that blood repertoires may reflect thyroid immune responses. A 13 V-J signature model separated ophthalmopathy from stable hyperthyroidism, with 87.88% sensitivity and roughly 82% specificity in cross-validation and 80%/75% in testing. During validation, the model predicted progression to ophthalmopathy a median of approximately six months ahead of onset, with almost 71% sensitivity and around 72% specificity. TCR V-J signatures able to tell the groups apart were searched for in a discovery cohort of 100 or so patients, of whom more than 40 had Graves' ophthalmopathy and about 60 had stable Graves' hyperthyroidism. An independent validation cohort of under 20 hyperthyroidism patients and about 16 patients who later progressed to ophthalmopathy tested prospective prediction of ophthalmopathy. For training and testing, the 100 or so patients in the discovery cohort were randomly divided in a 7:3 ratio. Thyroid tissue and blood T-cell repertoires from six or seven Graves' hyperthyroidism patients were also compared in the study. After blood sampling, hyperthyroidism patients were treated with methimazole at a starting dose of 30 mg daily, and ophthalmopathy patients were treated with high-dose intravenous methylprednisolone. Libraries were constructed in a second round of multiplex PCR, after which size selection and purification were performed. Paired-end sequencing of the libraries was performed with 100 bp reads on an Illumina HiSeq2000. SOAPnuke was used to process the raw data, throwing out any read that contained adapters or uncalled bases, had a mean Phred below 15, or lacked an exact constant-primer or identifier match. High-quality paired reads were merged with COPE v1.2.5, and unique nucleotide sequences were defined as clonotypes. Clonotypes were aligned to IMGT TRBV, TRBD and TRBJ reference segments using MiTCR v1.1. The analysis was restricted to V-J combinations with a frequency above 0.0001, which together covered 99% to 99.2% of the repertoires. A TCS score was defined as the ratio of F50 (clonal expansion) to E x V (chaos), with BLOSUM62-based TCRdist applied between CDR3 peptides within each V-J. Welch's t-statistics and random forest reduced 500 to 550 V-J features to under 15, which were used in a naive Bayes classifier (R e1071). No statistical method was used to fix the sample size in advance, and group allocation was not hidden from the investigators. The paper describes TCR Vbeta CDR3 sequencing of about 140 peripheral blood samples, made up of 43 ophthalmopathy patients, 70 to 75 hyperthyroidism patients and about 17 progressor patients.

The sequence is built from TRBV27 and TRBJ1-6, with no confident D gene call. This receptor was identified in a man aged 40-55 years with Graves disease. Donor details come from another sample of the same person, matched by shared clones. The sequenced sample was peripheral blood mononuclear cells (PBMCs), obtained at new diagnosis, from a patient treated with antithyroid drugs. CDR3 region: CASSFGQSNSPHHF. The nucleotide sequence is TGTGCCAGCAGTTTTGGGCAATCTAATTCACCCCACCACTTT.